The rows below give T cell receptor beta chains drawn from one sample of a study of blood T cell repertoires in COVID-19. Profiled with immunoSEQ multiplex PCR; TCRdb holds only in-frame clones, not every one. Here the sample spans fewer than 250,000 clones, 80% to 90% being singletons. The sample taken for sequencing was PBMCs or T cells enriched from blood (not recorded which). All receptors come from a woman between 25 and 40 years old with acute COVID-19. CDR3s include the opening cysteine and the closing phenylalanine or tryptophan. The order of the fields is clone size, CDR3 length, D gene, V gene, J gene, CDR3 DNA, CDR3 protein. D genes are given only for firm matches. Clone size, where shown, is once, few, many, or a class for clones that have expanded.

once,14,NA,TRBV3-1/TRBV3-2,TRBJ2-1,TGTGCCAGCAGCCAAGTTGACTACTACAATGAGCAGTTCTTC,CASSQVDYYNEQFF
NA,14,NA,TRBV5-1,TRBJ1-6,TGCGCCAGCAGCTCGCAGGGAACGGATTCACCCCTCCACTTT,CASSSQGTDSPLHF
NA,15,NA,TRBV7-9,TRBJ1-6,TGTGCCAGCAGCTTAGCCCGCCAGAATTTCGGGTCCCTCCACTTT,CASSLARQNFGSLHF
NA,12,NA,TRBV29-1,TRBJ1-2,TGCAGCGTGGGGACTTCTAACTATGGCTACACCTTC,CSVGTSNYGYTF
NA,12,NA,TRBV5-4,TRBJ2-3,TGTGCCAGCAGCTTTGCAGGAGATACGCAGTATTTT,CASSFAGDTQYF
NA,12,NA,TRBV12-3/TRBV12-4,TRBJ1-2,TGTGCCAGCAGTTTAGGGGGCAATGGCTACACCTTC,CASSLGGNGYTF
NA,14,TRBD1,TRBV30,TRBJ1-5,TGTGCCTGCCACAGGGGGATCGGAAATCAGCCCCAGCATTTT,CACHRGIGNQPQHF
few,15,NA,TRBV5-1,TRBJ2-3,TGCGCCAGCAGCCCTCACAGTTCTAGCACAGATACGCAGTATTTT,CASSPHSSSTDTQYF
NA,21,TRBD1,TRBV18,TRBJ1-4,TGTGCCAGCTCACCCTCCCGACATAATAGGACAGGCCGGACAGATAATGAAAAACTGTTTTTT,CASSPSRHNRTGRTDNEKLFF
NA,17,NA,TRBV19,TRBJ1-5,TGTGCCAGTAGTATCGCAGGGTTCCACGAGGGGGATCAGCCCCAGCATTTT,CASSIAGFHEGDQPQHF
NA,15,NA,TRBV18,TRBJ2-1,TGTGCCAGCTCACCACAAGAGAATAGCGGTTATGAGCAGTTCTTC,CASSPQENSGYEQFF
NA,16,TRBD2,TRBV7-8,TRBJ2-3,TGTGCCAGCAGCCGGCCCTCGCGGGGGGGCCCATATACGCAGTATTTT,CASSRPSRGGPYTQYF
NA,15,TRBD1,TRBV19,TRBJ1-1,TGTGCCAGTAGTCTAGGGACAGGCTGGAACACTGAAGCTTTCTTT,CASSLGTGWNTEAFF
NA,16,TRBD2,TRBV5-4,TRBJ2-3,TGTGCCAGCAGCTGGGCTTCGCGGGGGAGCACAGATACGCAGTATTTT,CASSWASRGSTDTQYF
few,14,NA,TRBV7-9,TRBJ1-1,TGTGCCAGCAGCTTAGGGTACAGGGTGGCTGAAGCTTTCTTT,CASSLGYRVAEAFF
few,15,NA,TRBV7-9,TRBJ2-3,TGTGCCAGCAGCTTAGACTACGGGGGCACAGATACGCAGTATTTT,CASSLDYGGTDTQYF
NA,13,NA,TRBV6-6,TRBJ2-3,TGTGCCAGCAGTCGGACAGTTCATGGTACGCAGTATTTT,CASSRTVHGTQYF
few,14,NA,TRBV13,TRBJ1-6,TGTGCCAGCAGCTTTAATCCTGAGTATTCACCCCTCCACTTT,CASSFNPEYSPLHF
NA,14,TRBD1,TRBV5-4,TRBJ1-5,TGTGCCAGCAGCTTAAAGGGGGCGCATCAGCCCCAGCATTTT,CASSLKGAHQPQHF
NA,16,TRBD1,TRBV7-8,TRBJ1-1,TGTGCCAGCAGCGTACGGGACAGGGGAGATTACACTGAAGCTTTCTTT,CASSVRDRGDYTEAFF
NA,13,TRBD1,TRBV5-1,TRBJ1-2,TGCGCCAGCAGCTGGACAGGGGGCGATGGCTACACCTTC,CASSWTGGDGYTF
NA,12,NA,TRBV4-1,TRBJ1-2,TGCGCCAGCAGCCCCGACAGGTCTGGCTACACCTTC,CASSPDRSGYTF
few,16,TRBD1,TRBV5-4,TRBJ1-4,TGTGCCAGCAGCTTAGGCCGGGACAGGGGGGGCGAAAAACTGTTTTTT,CASSLGRDRGGEKLFF
once,13,NA,TRBV2,TRBJ1-1,TGTGCCAGCAGTGTGCGGAGGGGCTCTGAAGCTTTCTTT,CASSVRRGSEAFF
NA,14,TRBD1,TRBV6-6,TRBJ1-5,TGTGCCAGCAGTTACCAGGGGGTAAATCAGCCCCAGCATTTT,CASSYQGVNQPQHF
NA,14,TRBD2,TRBV11-2,TRBJ2-1,TGTGCCAGCCAGCGACTAGCGGCCTACAATGAGCAGTTCTTC,CASQRLAAYNEQFF
NA,14,NA,TRBV7-2,TRBJ2-5,TGTGCCAGCAGCTTAGACCCCGGGGGAGAGACCCAGTACTTC,CASSLDPGGETQYF
NA,15,NA,TRBV7-9,TRBJ1-6,TGTGCCAGCAGCTTAGATTTTCGTGGAGATTCACCCCTCCACTTT,CASSLDFRGDSPLHF
NA,17,NA,TRBV5-6,TRBJ2-1,TGTGCCAGCAGCTTTCGGACATGGCCTAGTATAGACAATGAGCAGTTCTTC,CASSFRTWPSIDNEQFF
NA,17,NA,TRBV4-1,TRBJ1-2,TGCGCCAGCAGCCAAGATTGGGTGACCGCCCTAGGATATGGCTACACCTTC,CASSQDWVTALGYGYTF
NA,13,NA,TRBV5-4,TRBJ1-2,TGTGCCAGCAGCCCCAAATTTAACTATGGCTACACCTTC,CASSPKFNYGYTF
NA,17,TRBD2,TRBV6-1,TRBJ2-1,TGTGCCAGCAGTGACTACATTAGCGGGGAGAAATACAATGAGCAGTTCTTC,CASSDYISGEKYNEQFF
NA,13,TRBD1,TRBV19,TRBJ2-1,TGTGCCATCAATGGACAGGGCTACAATGAGCAGTTCTTC,CAINGQGYNEQFF